Below, one TCR beta chain is given with its context. Its target is unknown. The CDR3 length is 14 residues. V shed 3 bases and J shed 1 base, with 9 bases lying between them. Germline lookup yields CDR1 MNHNS and CDR2 SASEGT. This sample was taken from a study of cytomegalovirus exposure and HLA in healthy donors. Vbeta (60) and Jbeta (13) primers were used in the PCR. The protocol was immunoSEQ multiplex PCR, while the TCRdb copy is restricted to in-frame clones and leaves out a portion. This sample has 110,000 to 150,000 clones, with roughly 76% found just once. Study outcomes and limitations: Rare TCR sequences dominated, though some public TCRs recurred in many donors. In a later analysis, most CMV-associated TCR beta chains appeared HLA-restricted. It was in a later analysis that TCR association rates were seen to vary by HLA locus, highest for DRB1 and lowest for HLA-C.

The receptor was derived from a woman between 35 and 50 years old in good health and CMV-seronegative. Sequences were obtained from PBMCs. This chain connects TRBV6-1 to TRBJ1-1, with D possibly matching TRBD1 (5 bases). This CDR3 reads CASSDRGENTEAFF. As DNA, the CDR3 is TGTGCCAGCAGTGATCGGGGGGAGAACACTGAAGCTTTCTTT.